A single sample gave rise to the 18 T cell receptor beta chains below, sequenced in a study of CD4+ T cells in melanoma. TCRdb's table, derived via immunoSEQ multiplex PCR, lists solely in-frame clones and lacks some. The top ten hold around 5% of the sample, which has 15,000 to 20,000 clones, over 70% seen once. Sequencing used cells from a culture (not recorded whether cultured in vitro). The receptors shown here come from a human donor with melanoma.

This chain uses TRBV6-6 with TRBJ1-5, with D possibly being TRBD1 (5 bases). The CDR3 sequence is 15 residues long. Germline V CDR1 and CDR2: MNHNY, SVGAGI (reference sequence). The V gene lost 6 bases and the J gene lost 4 bases, with 16 bases spanning the gap. CDR3 in DNA: TGTGCCAGCAGGCAGGGCCAGCTCGGAAATCAGCCCCAGCATTTT. Translating it yields CASRQGQLGNQPQHF.

The chain carries TRBV5-1 and TRBJ1-6; 9 nucleotides align to TRBD1. The ends lost 0 bases at V and 7 bases at J; junction bases unmatched: 5. Germline V gene sequence: CDR1 SGHRS, CDR2 YFSETQ. The CDR3 runs to 16 residues. Written as DNA, the CDR3 is TGCGCCAGCAGCTTGGGGACCGGGACAGGGAATTCACCCCTCCACTTT. The encoded protein is CASSLGTGTGNSPLHF.

The gene calls are TRBV6-6 and TRBJ1-5, with D tentatively TRBD1 (5 bases). CDR1 is MNHNY and CDR2 is SVGAGI in the germline V gene (reference sequence). Trimming shortened V by 5 bases and J by 7 bases, and 15 bases separated the two germline ends. CDR3 length: 14 amino acids. The CDR3: CASSTPGGGQPQHF. The CDR3 nucleotides read TGTGCCAGCAGTACCCCCGGGGGAGGGCAGCCCCAGCATTTT.

This chain joins TRBV5-3 and TRBJ2-2, with a possible D match to TRBD2 (7 bases). TRBV5-3 falls under the ORF class, with uncertain function. Trimming stripped 6 bases from V and 7 bases from J, with 22 bases between. CDR3 size: 16 residues. In nucleotides, the CDR3 is TGTGCCAGAATGTCCTCGGTTAGGGGGGGCAGCGGGGAGCTGTTTTTT. This gives the protein CARMSSVRGGSGELFF.

This chain links TRBV18 with TRBJ2-2, with D unclear. V lost 0 bases to trimming and J lost 1 base, with 6 bases between them. Germline V gene lookup returns CDR1 KGHSH and CDR2 LQKENI. The CDR3 length is 15 residues. CDR3 residues: CASSPPSKNTGELFF. CDR3 DNA: TGTGCCAGCTCACCACCGTCGAAGAACACCGGGGAGCTGTTTTTT.

The chain couples TRBV19 to TRBJ1-1, with TRBD1 identical over 7 bases. The V gene end was trimmed by 4 bases and the J gene end by 2 bases; junction bases not matched to a gene: 4. Per germline, CDR1 LNHDA and CDR2 SQIVND (reference sequence). This CDR3 is 14 amino acids long. The CDR3 here is CASSTGQANTEAFF. CDR3 nucleotides: TGTGCCAGTAGTACCGGACAGGCCAACACTGAAGCTTTCTTT.

The J gene is TRBJ2-1, the V gene TRBV7-8; the D gene could be TRBD1 or TRBD2 (5 bases each). The germline V gene encodes CDR1 SGHVS and CDR2 FQNEAQ. Between the trimmed V and J ends, which lost 5 bases and 8 bases, there was a span of 19 bases. This CDR3 region has 15 residues. For the CDR3, the DNA is TGTGCCAGCAGCCGCCGGGACGCCCGGTGGGATGAGCAGTTCTTC. This codes for CASSRRDARWDEQFF.

The chain recombines TRBV12-5 with TRBJ2-5; possible D gene TRBD2, 6 bases. Germline V gene data show CDR1 as LGHNT and CDR2 as FRNRAP. The CDR3 has 13 amino acids. Trimming removed 6 bases from V and 5 bases from J, with 13 bases in between. CDR3 in DNA: TGTGCTAGTGGACGGGGCCGGGAGGAGACCCAGTACTTC. It specifies CASGRGREETQYF.

The rearrangement uses TRBV6-5 and TRBJ1-1; D is ambiguous. The V gene's germline CDR1 is MNHEY and CDR2 SVGAGI. Trimming shortened V by 4 bases and J by 8 bases, and 8 bases separated the two germline ends. The CDR3 covers 11 residues. CDR3 sequence: CASSSRREAFF. The CDR3 DNA is TGTGCCAGCAGTTCTCGGCGGGAAGCTTTCTTT.

CDR3 coding DNA: TGTGCGTCGAGTGGGAATTACGAGCAGTACTTC. Protein product: CASSGNYEQYF. The J gene is TRBJ2-7, the V gene TRBV10-3; no clear D. Looked up from germline, CDR1 is ENHRY and CDR2 is SYGVKD. The CDR3 is 11 amino acids.

As for this clone: Other DNA sequences from this sample encode an identical CDR3 as well. The rearrangement joins TRBV18 to TRBJ2-5; 10 bases fit TRBD1. Per the germline V gene, CDR1 is KGHSH and CDR2 is LQKENI. This CDR3 contains 14 residues. V dropped 6 bases and J dropped 4; count of bases not matched to a gene: 5. CDR3 nucleotide sequence: TGTGCCAGCTCCCCGGACAGGGGGGGAGAGACCCAGTACTTC. Translated: CASSPDRGGETQYF.

This chain uses TRBV5-1 with TRBJ2-5, with TRBD2 as a possible D gene (6 bases). The germline V and J ends were trimmed by 4 bases and 5 bases, with 18 bases remaining between them. The germline V gene encodes CDR1 SGHRS and CDR2 YFSETQ. The CDR3 consists of 15 residues. Here the CDR3 reads CASSIQGGEQETQYF. As DNA, the CDR3 is TGCGCCAGCAGCATCCAGGGAGGAGAGCAGGAGACCCAGTACTTC.

This clone has only one observation. This rearrangement joins TRBV6-5 to TRBJ1-1; perhaps TRBD1 as D (5 bases). This CDR3 has 14 residues. Trimming removed 6 bases from V and 6 bases from J, with 17 bases in between. The germline V gene encodes CDR1 MNHEY and CDR2 SVGAGI. The DNA for the CDR3 is TGTGCCAGCAGAAAGCCGGGACTGATAGCTGAAGCTTTCTTT. Amino acids: CASRKPGLIAEAFF.

The genes are TRBV5-1 and TRBJ2-1; D perhaps matches TRBD1 (5 bases). The CDR3 totals 15 residues. Germline CDR1 SGHRS, CDR2 YFSETQ. Trimming left V 0 bases short and J 9 bases short, with 16 bases between. CDR3 sequence reads: CASSLAQGYSVEQFF. The CDR3 DNA is TGCGCCAGCAGCTTGGCCCAGGGCTATTCCGTTGAGCAGTTCTTC.

The CDR3 sequence: CASSLGGSSYEQYF. CDR3 DNA: TGCGCCAGCAGCTTGGGAGGCAGTTCCTACGAGCAGTACTTC. V and J are TRBV5-1 and TRBJ2-7; D unclear. Trimming took off 0 bases at V and 1 base at J, with 8 bases between the two ends. Germline CDR1 is SGHRS and CDR2 is YFSETQ. This CDR3 has 14 amino acids.

The J gene is TRBJ2-7, the V gene TRBV2; D uncertain. This CDR3 comprises 15 residues. V was pared by 5 bases and J by 4 bases, with 18 bases between. The V gene's germline CDR1 is SNHLY and CDR2 FYNNEI. The CDR3 DNA reads TGTGCCAGCAGTTCTTTCTCTGGAGTAAATTACGAGCAGTACTTC. Residues: CASSSFSGVNYEQYF.

This chain uses TRBV27 with TRBJ2-3; 9 nucleotides agree with TRBD1. Germline-derived CDR1 and CDR2 are MNHEY and SMNVEV (reference sequence). V lost 6 bases and J lost 5; bases outside the gene matches: 6. This CDR3 comprises 14 residues. CDR3 sequence: CASRLQGAGDTQYF. The DNA of the CDR3 is TGTGCCAGCAGGCTACAGGGGGCGGGAGATACGCAGTATTTT.

The chain couples TRBV6-1 to TRBJ1-2, with 9 bases fitting TRBD1. The CDR3 covers 13 residues. J gave up 4 bases and V 11 bases, and 8 bases lay outside the gene matches. Germline V gives CDR1 MNHNS, CDR2 SASEGT. CDR3 sequence: CAGGQGRIYGYTF. The CDR3, as DNA: TGTGCCGGGGGACAGGGTAGAATCTATGGCTACACCTTC.